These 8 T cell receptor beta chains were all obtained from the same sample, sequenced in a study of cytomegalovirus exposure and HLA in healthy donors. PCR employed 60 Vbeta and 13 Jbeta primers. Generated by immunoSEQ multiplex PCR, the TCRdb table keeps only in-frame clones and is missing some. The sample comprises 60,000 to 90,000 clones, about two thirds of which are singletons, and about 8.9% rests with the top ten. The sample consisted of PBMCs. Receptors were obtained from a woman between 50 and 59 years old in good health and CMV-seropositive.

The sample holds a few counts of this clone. For the CDR3, the DNA is TGTGCCAGCAGCTTGGGACAGGCCAATCAGCCCCAGCATTTT. Amino acid sequence: CASSLGQANQPQHF. The genes are TRBV2 and TRBJ1-5; 8 nucleotides align to TRBD1. The CDR3 totals 14 residues. CDR1 is SNHLY and CDR2 is FYNNEI in the germline V gene. V shed 6 bases, J shed 3 bases, and the junction held 4 bases outside the gene matches.

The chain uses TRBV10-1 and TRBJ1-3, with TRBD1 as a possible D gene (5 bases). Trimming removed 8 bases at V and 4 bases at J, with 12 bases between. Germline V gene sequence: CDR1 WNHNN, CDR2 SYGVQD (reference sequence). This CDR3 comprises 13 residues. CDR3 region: CASRRDEGNTIYF. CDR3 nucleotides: TGCGCCAGCCGGAGGGACGAGGGAAACACCATATATTTT.

The CDR3 protein is CSTGQGYEQYF. CDR3 sequence (DNA): TGCAGTACGGGCCAGGGGTACGAGCAGTACTTC. This chain connects TRBV20-1 to TRBJ2-7; D is perhaps TRBD1 (6 bases). The V end was cut by 8 bases, the J end by 4 bases, with 12 bases between. Looked up from germline, CDR1 is DFQATT and CDR2 is SNEGSKA (reference sequence). The CDR3 contains 11 residues.

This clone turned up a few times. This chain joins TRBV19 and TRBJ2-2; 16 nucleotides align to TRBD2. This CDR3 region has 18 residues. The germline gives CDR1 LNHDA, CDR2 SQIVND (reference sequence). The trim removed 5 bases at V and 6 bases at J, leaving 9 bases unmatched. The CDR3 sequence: CASSAGLAGGRFAGELFF. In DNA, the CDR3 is TGTGCCAGTAGTGCGGGACTAGCGGGAGGGCGTTTTGCCGGGGAGCTGTTTTTT.

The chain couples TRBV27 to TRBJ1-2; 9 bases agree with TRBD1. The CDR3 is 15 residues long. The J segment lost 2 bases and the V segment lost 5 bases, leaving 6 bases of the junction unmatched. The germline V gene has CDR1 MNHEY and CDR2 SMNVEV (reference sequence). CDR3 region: CASSTGTGLNYGYTF. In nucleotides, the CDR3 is TGTGCCAGCAGTACCGGGACAGGGCTAAACTATGGCTACACCTTC.

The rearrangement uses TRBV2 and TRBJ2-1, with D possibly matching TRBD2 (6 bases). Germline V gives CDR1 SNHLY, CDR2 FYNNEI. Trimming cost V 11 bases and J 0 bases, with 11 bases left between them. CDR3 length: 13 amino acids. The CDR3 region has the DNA TGTGCCGTAGTAGCGGTCTCCTACAATGAGCAGTTCTTC. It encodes CAVVAVSYNEQFF.

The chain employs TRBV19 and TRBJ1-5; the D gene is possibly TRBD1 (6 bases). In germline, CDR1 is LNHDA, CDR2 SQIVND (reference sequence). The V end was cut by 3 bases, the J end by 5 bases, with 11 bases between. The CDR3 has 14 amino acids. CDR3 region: CASSMGRGDQPQHF. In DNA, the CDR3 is TGTGCCAGTAGTATGGGGAGGGGGGATCAGCCCCAGCATTTT.

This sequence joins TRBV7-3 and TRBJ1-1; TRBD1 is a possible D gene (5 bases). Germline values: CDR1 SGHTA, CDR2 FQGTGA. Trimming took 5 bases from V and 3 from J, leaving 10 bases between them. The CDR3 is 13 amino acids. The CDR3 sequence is CASSRQRDTEAFF. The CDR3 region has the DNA TGTGCCAGCAGCCGACAGCGTGACACTGAAGCTTTCTTT.